The 5 T cell receptor beta chains reported below all come from one sample, sequenced in a study of cytomegalovirus exposure and HLA in healthy donors. A multiplex PCR was run with 60 Vbeta primers and 13 Jbeta primers. This table comes from immunoSEQ multiplex PCR, and its TCRdb copy is limited to in-frame clones, with some not included. In the table there are approximately 190,000 clones, 75% to 90% of which are singletons. The material sequenced was PBMCs. The receptors were gathered from a woman aged 18-29 years in good health and CMV-seronegative.

This clone was counted only a few times. The chain links TRBV5-1 to TRBJ1-6, with unresolved D. The V end lost 1 base, the J end lost 5 bases, and 7 bases lay between the germline ends. Germline loops: CDR1 SGHRS, CDR2 YFSETQ. The CDR3 contains 14 residues. In DNA, the CDR3 is TGCGCCAGCAGCTTGCAGTCCGATAATTCACCCCTCCACTTT. Residues: CASSLQSDNSPLHF.

The chain joins TRBV10-3 to TRBJ2-2; 10 nucleotides align to TRBD1. J lost 3 bases, V lost 4 bases, and 14 bases had no gene match. The V gene's germline CDR1 is ENHRY and CDR2 SYGVKD. The CDR3 covers 19 residues. CDR3 bases: TGTGCCATCAGTGGGCCCAAGGGACAGGGGATCGAGGACACCGGGGAGCTGTTTTTT. It is translated as CAISGPKGQGIEDTGELFF.

V is TRBV5-4 and J is TRBJ2-5, with D perhaps matching TRBD1 (6 bases). Trimming took 4 bases from V and 5 from J, leaving 18 bases between them. The CDR3 loop spans 15 amino acids. Looked up from germline, CDR1 is SGHNT and CDR2 is YYREEE (reference sequence). The CDR3 here is CASSTQDSLRETQYF. The CDR3 nucleotides are TGTGCCAGCAGCACCCAGGACAGCCTCCGGGAGACCCAGTACTTC.

The count of this clone is one. This chain links TRBV30 with TRBJ1-1, with 11 nucleotides matching TRBD1. The CDR3 is 18 residues long. Germline trimming cut 5 bases from V and 6 bases from J; bases unmatched to any gene: 20. Germline CDR1 is GTSNPN and CDR2 is SVGIG (reference sequence). The CDR3 protein is CAWQGQGAFLCAGAEAFF. The CDR3 nucleotides read TGTGCCTGGCAAGGACAGGGGGCTTTTCTTTGCGCGGGAGCTGAAGCTTTCTTT.

The genes are TRBV4-1 and TRBJ2-1; 8 bases align to TRBD2. Germline values: CDR1 MGHRA, CDR2 YSYEKL. CDR3 length equals 17 residues. After removal of 1 base from V and 3 bases from J, the junction contained 8 bases not matched to a gene. CDR3 sequence: CASSQAVLSGGYNEQFF. In DNA, the CDR3 is TGCGCCAGCAGCCAAGCGGTCTTGAGCGGGGGCTACAATGAGCAGTTCTTC.